Listed here are 30 T cell receptor beta chains from one sample, sequenced in a study of response to subunit inactivated influenza vaccine (dated 2018 in TCRdb). The protocol used for the library was RT-PCR. Data came from an Illumina HiSeq 2500. The public reads were quality trimmed at Q25 with fastp and then assembled into clones with MiXCR by TCRdb, keeping productive beta chains. Records with the same CDR3 protein are collapsed into one entry carrying the most frequent genes and DNA. The sample includes roughly 790,000 distinct CDR3 sequences, with around 20% observed a single time. The ten largest clones add up to roughly a tenth of the sample. Sequencing was performed on PBMCs from blood, taken around 5 days after vaccination. Receptors originate from a man in his fifties who received an inactivated influenza vaccine. Donor details come from another sample of the same person, matched by shared clones.

This clonotype was seen a few times. This chain links TRBV20-1 with TRBJ2-7; 7 nucleotides align to TRBD2. J gave up 3 bases and V 6 bases, and 14 bases lay outside the gene matches. In germline, CDR1 is DFQATT, CDR2 SNEGSKA (reference sequence). The CDR3 length is 15 residues. CDR3 DNA: TGCAGTGCAGCGACTTCTAGCGGACCCTACTACGAGCAGTACTTC. The encoded protein is CSAATSSGPYYEQYF.

The V gene is TRBV5-1, the J gene TRBJ2-1, with D maybe TRBD2 (6 bases). Germline V gives CDR1 SGHRS, CDR2 YFSETQ. V was cut by 4 bases and J by 4 bases, with 15 bases left in between. This CDR3 is built from 15 residues. For the CDR3, the DNA is TGCGCCAGCAGCAGGACGGGACTGGGATACAATGAGCAGTTCTTC. Its protein product is CASSRTGLGYNEQFF.

The chain carries TRBV18 and TRBJ2-1; D uncertain. This CDR3 has 14 residues. The ends were cut back, 2 bases at V and 7 bases at J, with 12 bases in the middle. CDR1 KGHSH and CDR2 LQKENI come from the germline V gene. The CDR3 is CASSPDVRGNEQFF. DNA of the CDR3: TGTGCCAGCTCACCAGATGTGCGTGGAAATGAGCAGTTCTTC. The variable domain in full, completed from reference TRBV18 and TRBJ2-1, reads NAGVMQNPRHLVRRRGQEARLRCSPMKGHSHVYWYRQLPEEGLKFMVYLQKENIIDESGMPKERFSAEFPKEGPSILRIQQVVRGDSAAYFCASSPDVRGNEQFFGPGTRLTVL.

This clonotype was seen a few times. This chain uses TRBV20-1 with TRBJ1-1; D is ambiguous. V dropped 4 bases and J dropped 0 bases, with 6 bases sitting between them. Germline V gene lookup returns CDR1 DFQATT and CDR2 SNEGSKA (reference sequence). This CDR3 spans 12 amino acids. The CDR3 sequence is CSAIPLNTEAFF. In DNA, the CDR3 is TGCAGTGCTATCCCCTTGAACACTGAAGCTTTCTTT.

This chain joins TRBV7-2 and TRBJ2-7; TRBD1 matches 7 bases. This CDR3 is 14 amino acids long. Per the germline V gene, CDR1 is SGHTA and CDR2 is FQGNSA. J lost 6 bases, V lost 5 bases, and 10 bases had no gene match. CDR3 amino acids: CASSPDRVRGEQYF. CDR3 coding DNA: TGTGCCAGCAGCCCCGACAGGGTAAGGGGCGAGCAGTACTTC.

Note on this clonotype: The junction does not match germline at one end; this may be a read error. The V call is TRBV11-2, the J call TRBJ2-1; TRBD2 might be the D (5 bases). Germline V gene lookup returns CDR1 SGHAT and CDR2 FQNNGV. This CDR3 has 13 residues. The CDR3 DNA reads TGTGCCAGGAGCTTAGCTGGAGGCGTTGAGCAGTTCTTC. Translation: CARSLAGGVEQFF.

The genes are TRBV28 and TRBJ2-7; 11 bases are a match to TRBD1. Germline CDR1 is MDHEN and CDR2 is SYDVKM. The CDR3 consists of 16 residues. The V and J ends lost 4 bases and 5 bases, in that order; junction bases with no gene match: 10. The CDR3 DNA sequence: TGTGCCAGCAGTTCAGGACCGGGACAGGGGGAGGACGAGCAGTACTTC. This codes for CASSSGPGQGEDEQYF.

A few counts support this clonotype. The chain combines TRBV7-2 with TRBJ2-5, with D perhaps matching TRBD2 (7 bases). The germline V and J ends were trimmed by 1 base and 5 bases, with 17 bases remaining between them. Germline assignment: CDR1 SGHTA and CDR2 FQGNSA. The CDR3 length is 16 residues. The CDR3 loop reads CASSLVGGRGRETQYF. In DNA, the CDR3 is TGTGCCAGCAGCTTAGTCGGGGGGCGCGGACGGGAGACCCAGTACTTC. Complete variable domain (other parts from reference TRBV7-2 and TRBJ2-5): GAGVSQSPSNKVTEKGKDVELRCDPISGHTALYWYRQSLGQGLEFLIYFQGNSAPDKSGLPSDRFSAERTGGSVSTLTIQRTQQEDSAVYLCASSLVGGRGRETQYFGPGTRLLVL.

The chain recombines TRBV4-3 with TRBJ2-1, with 11 bases matching TRBD1. V was pared by 0 bases and J by 4 bases, with 2 bases of the junction left unmatched. The CDR3 contains 16 residues. Germline CDR1 and CDR2: LGHNA and YSLEER. CDR3 coding DNA: TGCGCCAGCAGCCAAGAGGACAGGGGGCAATACAATGAGCAGTTCTTC. Residues: CASSQEDRGQYNEQFF.

The chain uses TRBV7-9 and TRBJ2-1; TRBD2 matches 8 bases. The junction had 9 bases not matched to a gene; V was cut back by 5 bases and J by 3 bases. Looked up from germline, CDR1 is SEHNR and CDR2 is FQNEAQ (reference sequence). The CDR3 length is 16 residues. The CDR3 region has the DNA TGTGCCAGCAGCCCACCAGCGGGAGTTCACTACAATGAGCAGTTCTTC. Its translation: CASSPPAGVHYNEQFF.

In its sample, this clonotype was seen a few times. This rearrangement joins TRBV3-1 to TRBJ1-1, with D possibly being TRBD1 (5 bases). V lost 3 bases and J 1 base, leaving 9 bases between the germline ends. Germline V gene lookup returns CDR1 LGHDT and CDR2 YNNKEL (reference sequence). The CDR3 extends over 14 amino acids. In DNA form, the CDR3 reads TGTGCCAGCAGCCAGGAAGGGACGAACACTGAAGCTTTCTTT. Protein product: CASSQEGTNTEAFF. Full variable domain (outside the CDR3, taken from reference TRBV3-1 and TRBJ1-1): DTAVSQTPKYLVTQMGNDKSIKCEQNLGHDTMYWYKQDSKKFLKIMFSYNNKELIINETVPNRFSPKSPDKAHLNLHINSLELGDSAVYFCASSQEGTNTEAFFGQGTRLTVV.

For this clonotype: A clone one base away is much larger, so this may be a read error. CDR3 amino acids: CASSSIAEGQTQYF. CDR3 nucleotide sequence: TGTGCCAGCAGTTCGATAGCGGAGGGCCAGACCCAGTACTTC. The V gene is TRBV12-3 or TRBV12-4, the J gene TRBJ2-5; maybe TRBD2 (6 bases). The V end was cut by 4 bases, the J end by 6 bases, with 15 bases between. CDR3 length equals 14 residues.

This sequence joins TRBV11-2 and TRBJ2-7; the D is unclear. Germline-derived CDR1 and CDR2 are SGHAT and FQNNGV. CDR3 size: 12 residues. V was trimmed by 6 bases and J by 6 bases, leaving 12 bases between them. The CDR3 reads CASRPPTGEQYF. CDR3 coding DNA: TGTGCCAGCAGACCCCCGACGGGCGAGCAGTACTTC.

Worth noting for this clonotype: Given a much more abundant clone one base away, this may be a read error. The chain employs TRBV7-2 and TRBJ2-1; TRBD2 aligns across 9 bases. The CDR3 has 14 amino acids. CDR1 SGHTA and CDR2 FQGNSA come from the germline V gene. Here the CDR3 reads CAGSSSGSMGEQFF. CDR3 DNA: TGTGCCGGCAGCAGTAGCGGGAGTATGGGTGAGCAGTTCTTC.

There are a few counts of this clonotype. This chain links TRBV7-9 with TRBJ2-3, with D perhaps TRBD2 (5 bases). This CDR3 spans 14 amino acids. Trimming left V 7 bases short and J 0 bases short, with 11 bases between. CDR1 and CDR2 (germline): SEHNR, FQNEAQ (reference sequence). The CDR3 bases are TGTGCCAGCACCGAAATAGCGAGCACAGATACGCAGTATTTT. Translated, it gives CASTEIASTDTQYF.

This clonotype was seen only a few times. V gene TRBV25-1 combines with J gene TRBJ1-2, with TRBD1 matching over 7 bases. The CDR3 runs to 14 residues. Losses at the gene ends were 6 bases for V and 4 bases for J; bases not matched to a gene: 8. The germline gives CDR1 MGHDK, CDR2 SYGVNS. CDR3 coding DNA: TGTGCCAGCAGCCGACAGGGAGCGGGCTATGGCTACACCTTC. Protein: CASSRQGAGYGYTF.

This chain uses TRBV11-2 with TRBJ2-1; D is perhaps TRBD1 (7 bases). Germline loops: CDR1 SGHAT, CDR2 FQNNGV. V gave up 5 bases and J gave up 0 bases, with 14 bases separating them. The CDR3 extends over 16 amino acids. The CDR3 loop reads CASSGRDSSSYNEQFF. CDR3 sequence (DNA): TGTGCCAGCAGCGGGCGGGACAGTAGCTCCTACAATGAGCAGTTCTTC. Using reference TRBV11-2 and TRBJ2-1 for the parts outside the CDR3, the full variable domain is EAGVAQSPRYKIIEKRQSVAFWCNPISGHATLYWYQQILGQGPKLLIQFQNNGVVDDSQLPKDRFSAERLKGVDSTLKIQPAKLEDSAVYLCASSGRDSSSYNEQFFGPGTRLTVL.

Only a few counts were recorded for this clonotype. The gene calls are TRBV9 and TRBJ1-2, with D possibly matching TRBD1 (5 bases). Trimming cost V 0 bases and J 9 bases, with 18 bases left between them. The germline V gene encodes CDR1 SGDLS and CDR2 YYNGEE. This CDR3 is built from 15 residues. The CDR3 region has the DNA TGTGCCAGCAGCGTAGGAGGGAGGGGTAGTATGCGCTACACCTTC. Translated, it gives CASSVGGRGSMRYTF.

This clonotype was seen a few times. This chain uses TRBV20-1 with TRBJ1-5; TRBD1 is a possible D gene (5 bases). The germline V gene encodes CDR1 DFQATT and CDR2 SNEGSKA (reference sequence). With 5 bases removed from V and 0 bases from J, the gap between germline ends came to 11 bases. The CDR3 consists of 14 residues. In DNA, the CDR3 is TGCAGTGCTTACGGGGGTTATAGCAATCAGCCCCAGCATTTT. It codes for CSAYGGYSNQPQHF.

This clonotype was seen a few times. The V gene is TRBV6-2 or TRBV6-3, the J gene TRBJ2-7; 7 bases match TRBD1. Losses at the gene ends were 2 bases for V and 2 bases for J; bases not matched to a gene: 3. Per germline, CDR1 MNHEY and CDR2 SVGEGT. The CDR3 extends over 14 amino acids. The CDR3 protein is CASSYETGPYEQYF. In nucleotides, the CDR3 is TGTGCCAGCAGTTACGAGACAGGGCCCTACGAGCAGTACTTC.

Notes on this clonotype: At one end, the junction sequence differs from germline, possibly due to a read error. The chain links TRBV7-7 to TRBJ2-5; 7 nucleotides agree with TRBD1. CDR3 length: 16 residues. Germline lookup yields CDR1 SSHAT and CDR2 FNYEAQ (reference sequence). Written as DNA, the CDR3 is TGTGCTAGCAGCACTAGGGCCCGGACAGGAGGAGAGACCCAGTACTTC. This gives the protein CASSTRARTGGETQYF.

The chain carries TRBV4-2 and TRBJ1-1; TRBD1 is a possible D gene (6 bases). Germline V gives CDR1 LGHNA, CDR2 YNFKEQ. V shed 4 bases and J shed 1 base, with 10 bases lying between them. The CDR3 sequence is 14 residues long. CDR3 DNA: TGTGCCAGCAGCCTAGAGACAGGGAACACTGAAGCTTTCTTT. Amino acids: CASSLETGNTEAFF.

This clonotype was observed at least ten times. This chain links TRBV12-3 or TRBV12-4 with TRBJ1-1; D unclear. CDR3 length: 15 residues. V gave up 5 bases and J gave up 1 base, with 14 bases separating them. CDR3: CASSPSGRSNTEAFF. The CDR3 DNA reads TGTGCCAGCAGTCCCTCCGGGAGGTCGAACACTGAAGCTTTCTTT.

This clonotype has more than one count but fewer than ten. The chain uses TRBV20-1 and TRBJ2-6; 7 bases are shared with TRBD1. Germline V CDR1 and CDR2: DFQATT, SNEGSKA (reference sequence). Trimming at V came to 0 bases and at J to 4 bases, leaving 3 bases not matched to a gene. The CDR3 extends over 15 amino acids. The CDR3 coding sequence is TGCAGTGCTAGAGAAACAGGGGTAGGGGCCAACGTCCTGACTTTC. This translates into CSARETGVGANVLTF.

The rearrangement links TRBV20-1 to TRBJ2-7; D is possibly TRBD2 (5 bases). The length of the CDR3 is 15 residues. The germline V and J ends were trimmed by 0 bases and 3 bases, with 15 bases remaining between them. Per germline, CDR1 DFQATT and CDR2 SNEGSKA (reference sequence). The CDR3 sequence is CSARDSTRVHYEQYF. The CDR3 DNA reads TGCAGTGCTAGAGATTCAACTAGGGTCCACTACGAGCAGTACTTC.

This clonotype came up a few times. This chain joins TRBV9 and TRBJ2-5; TRBD2 matches at 8 bases. V shed 1 base, J shed 5 bases, and the junction held 10 bases outside the gene matches. The CDR3 covers 16 residues. The germline CDR1 and CDR2 sequences are SGDLS and YYNGEE. For the CDR3, the DNA is TGTGCCAGCAGCGTACTTTCCCTAGCGGGCTCGGAGACCCAGTACTTC. This sequence encodes CASSVLSLAGSETQYF.

The rearrangement links TRBV28 to TRBJ2-7, with 10 bases fitting TRBD1. This CDR3 comprises 13 residues. Trimming at V came to 10 bases and at J to 4 bases, leaving 7 bases not matched to a gene. Germline assignment: CDR1 MDHEN and CDR2 SYDVKM. The chain's CDR3 is CAIRDRGRYEQYF. As DNA, the CDR3 is TGTGCCATCCGGGACAGGGGCAGGTACGAGCAGTACTTC. The whole variable domain, remainder taken from reference TRBV28 and TRBJ2-7, is DVKVTQSSRYLVKRTGEKVFLECVQDMDHENMFWYRQDPGLGLRLIYFSYDVKMKEKGDIPEGYSVSREKKERFSLILESASTNQTSMYLCAIRDRGRYEQYFGPGTRLTVT.

This clonotype occurred a few times. This chain joins TRBV7-8 and TRBJ1-5; TRBD1 aligns across 8 bases. Germline lookup yields CDR1 SGHVS and CDR2 FQNEAQ. This CDR3 region has 15 residues. Trimming at V came to 5 bases and at J to 4 bases, leaving 7 bases not matched to a gene. The CDR3 nucleotides are TGTGCCAGCAGCCATATAACAGGGGGTAATCAGCCCCAGCATTTT. It encodes CASSHITGGNQPQHF.

The chain has TRBV10-2 and TRBJ2-1; D is ambiguous. The CDR3 is made up of 14 amino acids. Germline lookup yields CDR1 WSHSY and CDR2 SAAADI. The germline V and J ends were trimmed by 8 bases and 3 bases, with 14 bases remaining between them. Here the CDR3 DNA reads TGCGCCAGCGGAGTTGGACCCCTCTACAATGAGCAGTTCTTC. Its translation: CASGVGPLYNEQFF.

The chain uses TRBV5-1 and TRBJ1-1; no definite D call. The CDR3 covers 15 residues. Germline V gene sequence: CDR1 SGHRS, CDR2 YFSETQ. V dropped 3 bases and J dropped 1 base, with 13 bases sitting between them. CDR3 coding DNA: TGCGCCAGCAGCTCCTGGACCTCAGAGAACACTGAAGCTTTCTTT. It is translated as CASSSWTSENTEAFF.